The 27 T cell receptor beta chains below all came from one sample that was sequenced in a study of T-cell reconstitution after alpha-beta-depleted transplantation in children. Unique molecular identifiers featured in how the TCRbeta library was prepared. Each CDR3 protein is one row after TCRdb ran MiXCR on the PCR reads. The table lists almost 400,000 distinct CDR3 sequences, about a fifth of them singletons. Sequenced here: PBMCs from the stem cell graft donor, sampled from the stem cell graft. The receptors were sampled from a human donor who donated a stem cell graft to a child with acute myeloid leukemia.

V is TRBV18 and J is TRBJ2-7; D possibly matches TRBD1 or TRBD2 (5 bases each). Trimming took off 4 bases at V and 4 bases at J, with 11 bases between the two ends. The CDR3 has 13 amino acids. CDR1 and CDR2 (germline): KGHSH, LQKENI. The CDR3 region is CASSRGTDYEQYF. CDR3 in DNA: TGTGCCAGCTCACGAGGGACGGATTACGAGCAGTACTTC.

This clonotype was observed at least ten times. The chain employs TRBV20-1 and TRBJ2-7; TRBD2 aligns across 15 bases. The CDR3 totals 16 residues. With 1 base clipped from V and 2 bases from J, the junction kept 3 bases outside the gene matches. Germline-derived CDR1 and CDR2 are DFQATT and SNEGSKA (reference sequence). The CDR3 spells CSARGTSGRGAYEQYF. The CDR3 nucleotides read TGCAGTGCTAGAGGGACTAGCGGGAGGGGTGCCTACGAGCAGTACTTC.

The chain recombines TRBV5-5 with TRBJ2-7, with 7 nucleotides matching TRBD1. The CDR3 has 14 amino acids. Germline assignment: CDR1 SGHKS and CDR2 YYEKEE (reference sequence). Germline trimming cut 1 base from V and 3 bases from J; bases unmatched to any gene: 4. The CDR3 region is CASSLIAGGYEQYF. In nucleotides, the CDR3 is TGTGCCAGCAGCTTGATCGCAGGGGGCTACGAGCAGTACTTC. Complete variable domain (other parts from reference TRBV5-5 and TRBJ2-7): DAGVTQSPTHLIKTRGQQVTLRCSPISGHKSVSWYQQVLGQGPQFIFQYYEKEERGRGNFPDRFSARQFPNYSSELNVNALLLGDSALYLCASSLIAGGYEQYFGPGTRLTVT.

The rearrangement uses TRBV12-3 or TRBV12-4 and TRBJ2-2, with D tentatively TRBD2 (5 bases). The V end was cut by 3 bases, the J end by 2 bases, with 13 bases between. CDR3 length: 16 amino acids. In DNA, the CDR3 is TGTGCCAGCAGTTTTAGGGCTCTAGCTAACACCGGGGAGCTGTTTTTT. This gives the protein CASSFRALANTGELFF.

J is TRBJ2-1 and V is TRBV12-3 or TRBV12-4, with 7 bases fitting TRBD2. The CDR3 sequence is 16 residues long. J gave up 4 bases and V 5 bases, and 11 bases lay outside the gene matches. CDR3 protein: CASSNRLALLYNEQFF. The CDR3 coding sequence is TGTGCCAGCAGTAATAGACTAGCCCTACTATACAATGAGCAGTTCTTC.

This clonotype showed up just a few times. V and J are TRBV10-3 and TRBJ2-3; D is perhaps TRBD1 (6 bases). This CDR3 has 13 amino acids. V lost 8 bases and J 7 bases, leaving 16 bases between the germline ends. Germline V gene data show CDR1 as ENHRY and CDR2 as SYGVKD. The CDR3 is CAISTRGQYTQYF. CDR3 nucleotide sequence: TGTGCCATCTCGACGAGGGGACAATATACGCAGTATTTT.

Only a few counts were recorded for this clonotype. CDR3 DNA: TGTGCCAGCAGAAACCTAGCGGGAGGAACAGATACGCAGTATTTT. Protein sequence: CASRNLAGGTDTQYF. The chain recombines TRBV6-1 with TRBJ2-3, with 11 bases identical to TRBD2. The V and J ends lost 6 bases and 3 bases, in that order; junction bases with no gene match: 5. This CDR3 region has 15 residues. Germline V gene sequence: CDR1 MNHNS, CDR2 SASEGT.

This chain links TRBV12-3 or TRBV12-4 with TRBJ2-1; TRBD1 agrees at 7 bases. J lost 2 bases, V lost 6 bases, and 4 bases had no gene match. The CDR3 spans 14 residues. CDR3 sequence reads: CASSAGTAYNEQFF. As DNA, the CDR3 is TGTGCCAGCAGCGCTGGGACAGCCTACAATGAGCAGTTCTTC.

This clonotype has at least ten counts. The rearrangement uses TRBV12-3 or TRBV12-4 and TRBJ2-7, with TRBD1 identical over 7 bases. The junction had 4 bases not matched to a gene; V was cut back by 6 bases and J by 2 bases. This CDR3 has 13 residues. The DNA of the CDR3 is TGTGCCAGCAGCCGGGACAGCGCCTACGAGCAGTACTTC. It is translated as CASSRDSAYEQYF.

Here the CDR3 DNA reads TGTGCCAGCAATGGCCCTGGCGGGAGGGTGGATGAGCAGTTCTTC. Its translation: CASNGPGGRVDEQFF. This chain uses TRBV2 with TRBJ2-1; TRBD2 aligns across 9 bases. This CDR3 is built from 15 residues. In germline, CDR1 is SNHLY, CDR2 FYNNEI. V was pared by 7 bases and J by 8 bases, with 12 bases of the junction left unmatched.

The J gene is TRBJ1-2, the V gene TRBV5-4, with a possible D match to TRBD1 (6 bases). The length of the CDR3 is 14 residues. V lost 2 bases and J 4 bases, leaving 12 bases between the germline ends. Germline V CDR1 and CDR2: SGHNT, YYREEE (reference sequence). Here the CDR3 reads CASSLGQTVYGYTF. CDR3 DNA: TGTGCCAGCAGCTTAGGACAGACAGTCTATGGCTACACCTTC.

The sample holds many counts of this clonotype. The rearrangement links TRBV12-3 or TRBV12-4 to TRBJ2-1; D remains ambiguous. V gave up 2 bases and J gave up 4 bases, with 9 bases separating them. The CDR3 extends over 14 amino acids. CDR3 in DNA: TGTGCCAGCAGTTTACAACACGGTTACAATGAGCAGTTCTTC. Amino acids: CASSLQHGYNEQFF.

The chain employs TRBV20-1 and TRBJ2-1; D is ambiguous. CDR3 size: 14 residues. Deletions cut 0 bases from V and 9 bases from J, with 15 bases between. The germline CDR1 and CDR2 sequences are DFQATT and SNEGSKA (reference sequence). The CDR3 here is CSARDVQSSGEQFF. The CDR3 DNA follows: TGCAGTGCTAGAGATGTTCAAAGTTCCGGTGAGCAGTTCTTC.

There are a few counts of this clonotype. The chain joins TRBV7-9 to TRBJ2-7; D is uncertain. In germline, CDR1 is SEHNR, CDR2 FQNEAQ (reference sequence). The CDR3 is 13 amino acids. Trimming took off 2 bases at V and 3 bases at J, with 8 bases between the two ends. CDR3 nucleotides: TGTGCCAGCAGCTTATCGGTAAACTACGAGCAGTACTTC. It codes for CASSLSVNYEQYF.

This clonotype was observed at least ten times. The chain carries TRBV20-1 and TRBJ2-1; possibly TRBD2 for D (5 bases). The CDR3 sequence is 15 residues long. Germline-derived CDR1 and CDR2 are DFQATT and SNEGSKA (reference sequence). The germline V and J ends were trimmed by 3 bases and 4 bases, with 16 bases remaining between them. The CDR3 here is CSASRSAFLYNEQFF. In DNA form, the CDR3 reads TGCAGTGCTAGCCGTAGCGCGTTCCTGTACAATGAGCAGTTCTTC.

V and J are TRBV7-2 and TRBJ2-7; D possibly matches TRBD1 or TRBD2 (5 bases each). Germline CDR1 SGHTA, CDR2 FQGNSA. This CDR3 comprises 15 residues. The V end was cut by 1 base, the J end by 7 bases, with 17 bases between. This CDR3 is CASSLGGPHGMEQYF. The CDR3 coding sequence is TGTGCCAGCAGCTTAGGGGGACCCCACGGGATGGAGCAGTACTTC.

The chain joins TRBV20-1 to TRBJ2-1; maybe TRBD1 (6 bases). From germline, CDR1 is DFQATT and CDR2 SNEGSKA (reference sequence). This CDR3 has 17 residues. Trimming pared 3 bases from V and 0 bases from J, leaving 18 bases between. CDR3: CSASRGQGGSSYNEQFF. The DNA for the CDR3 is TGCAGTGCTAGCCGCGGCCAAGGGGGTAGCTCCTACAATGAGCAGTTCTTC.

This clonotype was counted only a few times. The genes are TRBV24-1 and TRBJ2-4, with 8 nucleotides matching TRBD1. The CDR3 loop spans 14 amino acids. Germline V gives CDR1 KGHDR, CDR2 SFDVKD. After removal of 3 bases from V and 9 bases from J, the junction contained 6 bases not matched to a gene. The CDR3 region has the DNA TGTGCCACCAGTGATAACCCAGGGGGCTCCATTCAGTACTTC. Encoded protein: CATSDNPGGSIQYF.

This clonotype was seen a few times. The genes are TRBV5-4 and TRBJ2-1, with TRBD1 matching over 8 bases. V dropped 4 bases and J dropped 5; count of bases not matched to a gene: 8. The CDR3 is 15 amino acids. Germline assignment: CDR1 SGHNT and CDR2 YYREEE (reference sequence). The CDR3 region is CASSRPGQDDNEQFF. In nucleotides, the CDR3 is TGTGCCAGCAGCCGACCGGGACAGGACGACAATGAGCAGTTCTTC.

In this sample, this clonotype turned up many times. This sequence joins TRBV28 and TRBJ2-1; TRBD2 aligns across 11 bases. V trimming: 0 bases; J trimming: 5 bases; junction bases outside the gene matches: 0. Germline V CDR1 and CDR2: MDHEN, SYDVKM. The CDR3 extends over 15 amino acids. The CDR3 DNA reads as TGTGCCAGCAGTTTATGGACTAGCGGGAACAATGAGCAGTTCTTC. This gives the protein CASSLWTSGNNEQFF. Looking up the rest from reference TRBV28 and TRBJ2-1 gives the full variable domain: DVKVTQSSRYLVKRTGEKVFLECVQDMDHENMFWYRQDPGLGLRLIYFSYDVKMKEKGDIPEGYSVSREKKERFSLILESASTNQTSMYLCASSLWTSGNNEQFFGPGTRLTVL.

This clonotype was counted at least ten times. This sequence joins TRBV24-1 and TRBJ2-1; 14 bases fit TRBD2. The CDR3 runs to 17 residues. Looked up from germline, CDR1 is KGHDR and CDR2 is SFDVKD. V was clipped by 4 bases and J by 4 bases; unmatched bases: 5. In DNA, the CDR3 is TGTGCCACCAGTGACCCGAGACTAGCGGGAGGGTACAATGAGCAGTTCTTC. Its translation is CATSDPRLAGGYNEQFF.

This clonotype was counted many times. J is TRBJ2-1 and V is TRBV6-5; D call uncertain. The CDR3 has 16 residues. Germline V CDR1 and CDR2: MNHEY, SVGAGI. V was pared by 0 bases and J by 8 bases, with 17 bases between. The CDR3 is CASSYSMNPPDDEQFF. The CDR3 DNA reads TGTGCCAGCAGTTACTCGATGAATCCCCCGGACGATGAGCAGTTCTTC.

This sequence joins TRBV6-5 and TRBJ2-2, with TRBD2 identical over 16 bases. The CDR3 loop spans 19 amino acids. The germline gives CDR1 MNHEY, CDR2 SVGAGI. J gave up 5 bases and V 2 bases, and 8 bases lay outside the gene matches. The CDR3 loop is CASSYTSGTSGRVTGELFF. CDR3 coding DNA: TGTGCCAGCAGTTACACTTCCGGGACTAGCGGGAGGGTAACCGGGGAGCTGTTTTTT.

The table lists this clonotype with many counts. The J gene is TRBJ2-5, the V gene TRBV4-1; D might be TRBD1 or TRBD2, each matching 5 bases. This CDR3 region has 12 residues. Per germline, CDR1 MGHRA and CDR2 YSYEKL. V was clipped by 0 bases and J by 9 bases, with 8 bases between them. CDR3 bases: TGCGCCAGCAGCCAAGATGTGGGGGCCCAGTACTTC. Encoded protein: CASSQDVGAQYF.

This clonotype was counted at least ten times. V usage is TRBV13 and J usage is TRBJ2-1, with D tentatively TRBD2 (6 bases). The CDR3 contains 13 residues. Trimming removed 4 bases from V and 7 bases from J, with 11 bases in between. CDR1 is PRHDT and CDR2 is FYEKMQ in the germline V gene (reference sequence). The CDR3 is CASSSGTRNEQFF. CDR3 in DNA: TGTGCCAGCAGCTCCGGGACTCGTAATGAGCAGTTCTTC.

This sequence joins TRBV24-1 and TRBJ2-1; 7 bases align to TRBD1. V lost 4 bases to trimming and J lost 15 bases; unmatched junction nucleotides: 14. This CDR3 comprises 14 residues. Germline CDR1 KGHDR, CDR2 SFDVKD. The CDR3 DNA is TGTGCCACCAGTGACCGCACACAGGGGACGACAGTGTTCTTC. This translates into CATSDRTQGTTVFF.

This clonotype showed up just a few times. The chain links TRBV6-5 to TRBJ2-7, with 9 bases lining up with TRBD1. The trim removed 6 bases at V and 5 bases at J, leaving 14 bases unmatched. This CDR3 spans 16 amino acids. Germline CDR1 is MNHEY and CDR2 is SVGAGI. The CDR3 coding sequence is TGTGCCAGCAGATATCTCGCCGGGACAGGGTTCAACGAGCAGTACTTC. Translating it yields CASRYLAGTGFNEQYF.